The rows below give T cell receptor beta chains drawn from one sample of a study of a mutant IDH1 vaccine in newly diagnosed glioma. Here immunoSEQ multiplex PCR was the method, and the copy in TCRdb shows in-frame clones only, minus some. Among about 56,000 clones, 75% to 90% were seen once, and the ten largest hold 3.2%. Their antigen targets remain unknown. Sequenced here: PBMCs, sampled from a glioma patient whose treatment included an IDH1 peptide vaccine. All receptors derive from a woman between 50 and 59 years old with glioma. Both conserved end residues are part of each CDR3. The D gene is left open where the match is weak. For some rows the clone size is stated as once, few or many, or as a class when expanded; others skip it.

clone_size: .; v_call: TRBV10-1; j_call: TRBJ2-7; d_call: TRBD1; cdr3_aa: CASLDRVSEQYF; cdr3_nt: TGCGCCAGTCTAGACAGGGTTAGCGAGCAGTACTTC
clone_size: .; v_call: TRBV27; j_call: TRBJ1-5; d_call: TRBD1; cdr3_aa: CASSLTGGVGNQPQHF; cdr3_nt: TGTGCCAGCAGTCTGACAGGGGGCGTTGGGAATCAGCCCCAGCATTTT
clone_size: .; v_call: TRBV4-2; j_call: TRBJ2-4; d_call: TRBD1; cdr3_aa: CASSHDRVAKNIQYF; cdr3_nt: TGTGCCAGCAGCCATGACAGGGTAGCCAAAAACATTCAGTACTTC
clone_size: .; v_call: TRBV19; j_call: TRBJ2-6; d_call: .; cdr3_aa: CASSDGSGANVLTF; cdr3_nt: TGTGCCAGTAGCGATGGCTCTGGGGCCAACGTCCTGACTTTC
clone_size: .; v_call: TRBV19; j_call: TRBJ2-1; d_call: .; cdr3_aa: CASSIAGTYNEQFF; cdr3_nt: TGTGCCAGTAGTATAGCCGGGACCTACAATGAGCAGTTCTTC
clone_size: few; v_call: TRBV18; j_call: TRBJ1-6; d_call: .; cdr3_aa: CASSLTDNNSPLHF; cdr3_nt: TGTGCCAGCTCACTGACAGATAATAATTCACCCCTCCACTTT
clone_size: .; v_call: TRBV5-1; j_call: TRBJ2-7; d_call: .; cdr3_aa: CASSLTPFDNSYEQYF; cdr3_nt: TGCGCCAGCAGCTTGACACCGTTTGACAACTCCTACGAGCAGTACTTC
clone_size: once; v_call: TRBV21-1; j_call: TRBJ2-2; d_call: .; cdr3_aa: CASSKGGQNTGELFF; cdr3_nt: TGTGCCAGCAGCAAAGGCGGGCAGAACACCGGGGAGCTGTTTTTT
clone_size: .; v_call: TRBV6-1; j_call: TRBJ2-7; d_call: TRBD1; cdr3_aa: CASSEGDSSYEQYF; cdr3_nt: TGTGCCAGCAGTGAAGGGGACAGCTCCTACGAGCAGTACTTC
clone_size: .; v_call: TRBV2; j_call: TRBJ2-3; d_call: TRBD1; cdr3_aa: CASSLETGRDNTQYF; cdr3_nt: TGTGCCAGCAGTCTAGAGACAGGGAGAGATAATACGCAGTATTTT
clone_size: .; v_call: TRBV7-9; j_call: TRBJ2-1; d_call: TRBD2; cdr3_aa: CASSDSLAGGNEQFF; cdr3_nt: TGTGCCAGCAGCGATTCACTAGCGGGGGGAAATGAGCAGTTCTTC
clone_size: .; v_call: TRBV27; j_call: TRBJ2-7; d_call: TRBD1; cdr3_aa: CASSSGQGTYEQYF; cdr3_nt: TGTGCCAGCAGTTCCGGACAGGGGACCTACGAGCAGTACTTC
clone_size: .; v_call: TRBV9; j_call: TRBJ2-1; d_call: .; cdr3_aa: CASSPRGRSANNEQFF; cdr3_nt: TGTGCCAGCAGCCCCAGAGGGAGGAGCGCTAACAATGAGCAGTTCTTC
clone_size: .; v_call: TRBV9; j_call: TRBJ2-6; d_call: .; cdr3_aa: CASSSRGLNTGANVLTF; cdr3_nt: TGTGCCAGCAGCTCCAGGGGCCTCAACACTGGGGCCAACGTCCTGACTTTC
clone_size: .; v_call: TRBV28; j_call: TRBJ2-7; d_call: .; cdr3_aa: CASTGASYEQYF; cdr3_nt: TGTGCCAGCACGGGGGCCTCCTACGAGCAGTACTTC
clone_size: .; v_call: TRBV6-6; j_call: TRBJ1-5; d_call: .; cdr3_aa: CASRTDIHQPQHF; cdr3_nt: TGTGCCAGCCGGACAGACATACATCAGCCCCAGCATTTT
clone_size: .; v_call: TRBV2; j_call: TRBJ2-7; d_call: .; cdr3_aa: CASRSTAGYEQYF; cdr3_nt: TGTGCCAGCAGATCGACGGCCGGCTACGAGCAGTACTTC
clone_size: .; v_call: TRBV6-5; j_call: TRBJ2-7; d_call: .; cdr3_aa: CASSYGGELGLHEQYF; cdr3_nt: TGTGCCAGCAGTTACGGCGGGGAGCTGGGGCTCCACGAGCAGTACTTC
clone_size: .; v_call: TRBV5-6; j_call: TRBJ1-1; d_call: .; cdr3_aa: CASSWGPGDTEAFF; cdr3_nt: TGTGCCAGCAGCTGGGGCCCGGGGGACACTGAAGCTTTCTTT
clone_size: once; v_call: TRBV7-9; j_call: TRBJ2-7; d_call: .; cdr3_aa: CASTRDPYYEQYF; cdr3_nt: TGTGCCAGCACTCGGGACCCCTACTACGAGCAGTACTTC
clone_size: .; v_call: TRBV19; j_call: TRBJ1-6; d_call: .; cdr3_aa: CASSPTGLSNSPLHF; cdr3_nt: TGTGCCAGTAGTCCGACGGGCCTTTCGAATTCACCCCTCCACTTT
clone_size: once; v_call: TRBV7-2; j_call: TRBJ1-1; d_call: .; cdr3_aa: CASSPDTNTEAFF; cdr3_nt: TGTGCCAGCAGCCCGGACACGAACACTGAAGCTTTCTTT
clone_size: .; v_call: TRBV28; j_call: TRBJ1-2; d_call: TRBD1; cdr3_aa: CASSFIEGQGIYGYTF; cdr3_nt: TGTGCCAGCAGTTTTATAGAGGGACAGGGTATCTATGGCTACACCTTC
clone_size: .; v_call: TRBV5-1; j_call: TRBJ1-2; d_call: .; cdr3_aa: CASSLGLMPNYGYTF; cdr3_nt: TGCGCCAGCAGCTTGGGACTGATGCCTAACTATGGCTACACCTTC
clone_size: .; v_call: TRBV19; j_call: TRBJ1-4; d_call: TRBD1; cdr3_aa: CASSGTGIKNEKLFF; cdr3_nt: TGTGCCAGTAGTGGGACAGGGATAAAAAATGAAAAACTGTTTTTT
clone_size: many; v_call: TRBV6-1; j_call: TRBJ1-3; d_call: .; cdr3_aa: CASSESGPTSGNTIYF; cdr3_nt: TGTGCCAGCAGTGAATCAGGGCCCACCTCTGGAAACACCATATATTTT
clone_size: .; v_call: TRBV2; j_call: TRBJ1-1; d_call: TRBD1; cdr3_aa: CASRTDRLNTEAFF; cdr3_nt: TGTGCCAGCAGAACGGACAGGTTGAACACTGAAGCTTTCTTT
clone_size: .; v_call: TRBV14; j_call: TRBJ2-2; d_call: .; cdr3_aa: CASSQLITGELFF; cdr3_nt: TGTGCCAGCAGCCAACTGATCACCGGGGAGCTGTTTTTT
clone_size: .; v_call: TRBV9; j_call: TRBJ2-3; d_call: TRBD2; cdr3_aa: CASSADSGGWADTQYF; cdr3_nt: TGTGCCAGCAGCGCTGATAGCGGGGGATGGGCAGATACGCAGTATTTT
clone_size: few; v_call: TRBV6-4; j_call: TRBJ1-1; d_call: .; cdr3_aa: CASRGAGTAFF; cdr3_nt: TGTGCCAGCAGGGGGGCCGGTACGGCTTTCTTT
clone_size: few; v_call: TRBV11-2; j_call: TRBJ2-1; d_call: .; cdr3_aa: CASSLDLGDEQFF; cdr3_nt: TGTGCCAGCAGCTTAGATCTAGGGGATGAGCAGTTCTTC
clone_size: .; v_call: TRBV4-1; j_call: TRBJ2-7; d_call: TRBD1; cdr3_aa: CASSQASDRPTYEQYF; cdr3_nt: TGCGCCAGCAGCCAAGCTTCGGACAGGCCAACCTACGAGCAGTACTTC
clone_size: .; v_call: TRBV9; j_call: TRBJ2-4; d_call: .; cdr3_aa: CASSPQPGPDALAKNIQYF; cdr3_nt: TGTGCCAGCAGCCCCCAACCGGGACCGGATGCTTTGGCCAAAAACATTCAGTACTTC
clone_size: .; v_call: TRBV9; j_call: TRBJ2-3; d_call: .; cdr3_aa: CASSVYEGTDTQYF; cdr3_nt: TGTGCCAGCAGCGTCTACGAAGGCACAGATACGCAGTATTTT
clone_size: .; v_call: TRBV7-2; j_call: TRBJ1-5; d_call: TRBD1; cdr3_aa: CASSTGGGNQPQHF; cdr3_nt: TGTGCCAGCAGCACAGGGGGCGGCAATCAGCCCCAGCATTTT
clone_size: .; v_call: TRBV19; j_call: TRBJ1-5; d_call: TRBD1; cdr3_aa: CASTGQVNQPQHF; cdr3_nt: TGTGCCAGTACCGGACAGGTGAATCAGCCCCAGCATTTT
clone_size: .; v_call: TRBV5-5; j_call: TRBJ2-7; d_call: TRBD2; cdr3_aa: CASFDIAGSIEQYF; cdr3_nt: TGTGCCAGCTTCGATATAGCGGGGTCGATCGAGCAGTACTTC
clone_size: .; v_call: TRBV15; j_call: TRBJ2-7; d_call: TRBD1; cdr3_aa: CATSRDFSGQGNYEQYF; cdr3_nt: TGTGCCACCAGCAGAGATTTCTCCGGACAGGGGAACTACGAGCAGTACTTC
clone_size: .; v_call: TRBV5-1; j_call: TRBJ2-7; d_call: .; cdr3_aa: CASSLDPGPQDEQYF; cdr3_nt: TGCGCCAGCAGCTTGGACCCGGGCCCTCAGGACGAGCAGTACTTC
clone_size: .; v_call: TRBV7-2; j_call: TRBJ2-1; d_call: .; cdr3_aa: CASSLIWGAYNEQFF; cdr3_nt: TGTGCCAGCAGCTTAATATGGGGTGCCTACAATGAGCAGTTCTTC
clone_size: .; v_call: TRBV27; j_call: TRBJ2-7; d_call: TRBD1; cdr3_aa: CASSIRQGRSYEQYF; cdr3_nt: TGTGCCAGCAGTATCAGACAGGGGCGATCCTACGAGCAGTACTTC
clone_size: .; v_call: TRBV9; j_call: TRBJ2-7; d_call: TRBD1; cdr3_aa: CASSVATGAATGNEQYF; cdr3_nt: TGTGCCAGCAGCGTAGCTACAGGGGCCGCAACAGGGAACGAGCAGTACTTC
clone_size: .; v_call: TRBV7-3; j_call: TRBJ2-6; d_call: .; cdr3_aa: CASSFNRDTVKPGANVLTF; cdr3_nt: TGTGCCAGCAGCTTCAACCGGGACACGGTTAAACCTGGGGCCAACGTCCTGACTTTC
clone_size: .; v_call: TRBV5-1; j_call: TRBJ2-5; d_call: .; cdr3_aa: CASTRDFRGETQYF; cdr3_nt: TGCGCCAGCACCCGGGACTTCAGGGGGGAGACCCAGTACTTC
clone_size: .; v_call: TRBV21-1; j_call: TRBJ1-5; d_call: .; cdr3_aa: CACAEAVNQPQHF; cdr3_nt: TGTGCCTGTGCGGAAGCGGTTAATCAGCCCCAGCATTTT
clone_size: .; v_call: TRBV7-9; j_call: TRBJ2-7; d_call: TRBD2; cdr3_aa: CASSFSGGAYEQYF; cdr3_nt: TGTGCCAGCAGCTTTAGCGGGGGGGCCTACGAGCAGTACTTC
clone_size: .; v_call: TRBV9; j_call: TRBJ2-3; d_call: .; cdr3_aa: CASSVDAQGPQYF; cdr3_nt: TGTGCCAGCAGCGTAGATGCGCAGGGCCCGCAGTATTTT
clone_size: once; v_call: TRBV6-6; j_call: TRBJ2-7; d_call: TRBD2; cdr3_aa: CASSYSGGGYEQYF; cdr3_nt: TGTGCCAGCAGTTACAGCGGGGGGGGCTACGAGCAGTACTTC
clone_size: few; v_call: TRBV4-1; j_call: TRBJ2-2; d_call: .; cdr3_aa: CASSQVGYTGELFF; cdr3_nt: TGCGCCAGCAGCCAAGTAGGGTACACCGGGGAGCTGTTTTTT
clone_size: .; v_call: TRBV2; j_call: TRBJ1-2; d_call: .; cdr3_aa: CASSVGSGYGYTF; cdr3_nt: TGTGCCAGCAGTGTGGGAAGCGGCTATGGCTACACCTTC
clone_size: .; v_call: TRBV18; j_call: TRBJ1-3; d_call: .; cdr3_aa: CASSAGTGNTIYF; cdr3_nt: TGTGCCAGCTCGGCGGGAACTGGAAACACCATATATTTT
clone_size: .; v_call: TRBV9; j_call: TRBJ1-2; d_call: .; cdr3_aa: CASSAGTVDYGYTF; cdr3_nt: TGTGCCAGCAGCGCGGGGACGGTGGACTATGGCTACACCTTC
clone_size: .; v_call: TRBV28; j_call: TRBJ1-3; d_call: TRBD1; cdr3_aa: CASSGTGTGNTIYF; cdr3_nt: TGTGCCAGCAGTGGGACAGGGACTGGAAACACCATATATTTT
clone_size: .; v_call: TRBV6-1; j_call: TRBJ2-3; d_call: TRBD2; cdr3_aa: CASLLAGGRDTQYF; cdr3_nt: TGTGCCAGTTTACTAGCGGGGGGCCGGGATACGCAGTATTTT
clone_size: .; v_call: TRBV27; j_call: TRBJ1-1; d_call: TRBD1; cdr3_aa: CASSLTAGGYGNTEAFF; cdr3_nt: TGTGCCAGCAGTTTAACAGCAGGGGGCTATGGGAACACTGAAGCTTTCTTT
clone_size: .; v_call: TRBV6-1; j_call: TRBJ2-7; d_call: .; cdr3_aa: CASTSREREQYF; cdr3_nt: TGTGCCAGCACGTCAAGGGAGCGTGAGCAGTACTTC
clone_size: once; v_call: TRBV6-1; j_call: TRBJ2-2; d_call: .; cdr3_aa: CASSEAGTGELFF; cdr3_nt: TGTGCCAGCAGTGAAGCGGGCACCGGGGAGCTGTTTTTT
clone_size: .; v_call: TRBV9; j_call: TRBJ2-2; d_call: .; cdr3_aa: CASSLSWTNTGELFF; cdr3_nt: TGTGCCAGCAGCCTTTCGTGGACTAACACCGGGGAGCTGTTTTTT
clone_size: .; v_call: TRBV20-1; j_call: TRBJ2-1; d_call: .; cdr3_aa: CSASDRQKQFF; cdr3_nt: TGCAGTGCTAGCGATAGGCAGAAACAGTTCTTC
clone_size: once; v_call: TRBV2; j_call: TRBJ2-3; d_call: TRBD1; cdr3_aa: CASNYGQGANTDTQYF; cdr3_nt: TGTGCCAGCAACTACGGACAGGGTGCCAACACAGATACGCAGTATTTT